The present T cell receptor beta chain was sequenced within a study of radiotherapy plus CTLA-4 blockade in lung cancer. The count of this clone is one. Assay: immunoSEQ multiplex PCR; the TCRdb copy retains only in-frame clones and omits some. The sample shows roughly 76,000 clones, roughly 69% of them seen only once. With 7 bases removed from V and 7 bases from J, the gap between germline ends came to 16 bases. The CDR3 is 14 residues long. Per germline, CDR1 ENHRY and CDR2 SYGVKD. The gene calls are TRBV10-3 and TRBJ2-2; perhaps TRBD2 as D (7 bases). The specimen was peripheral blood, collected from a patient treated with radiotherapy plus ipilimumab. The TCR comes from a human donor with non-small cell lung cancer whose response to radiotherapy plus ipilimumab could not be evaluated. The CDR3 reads CAIKEGGRDGELFF. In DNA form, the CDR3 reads TGTGCCATCAAGGAGGGGGGGCGTGACGGGGAGCTGTTTTTT.